Listed here is a single T cell receptor (beta chain). This clonotype has just one count. What this receptor recognizes is not known. At one end the junction does not follow the germline gene, possibly because of a read error. This entry belongs to a study of glioma-infiltrating T cells (dated by TCRdb to about 2016). For context, the study as a whole: TCR alpha- and beta-chain repertoires were sequenced from glioma tissue, non-neoplastic brain tissue and matched peripheral blood mononuclear cells. The paired cohort comprised three low-grade glioma patients, about eight primary glioblastoma patients and three non-glioma patients contributing non-neoplastic brain tissue. To measure how far tissue and blood T-cell populations diverged, each tissue-infiltrating repertoire was compared against the peripheral blood repertoire of the same patient.

The CDR3 holds 12 amino acids from the cysteine to the phenylalanine. Just CDR3 DNA is preserved here, 36 bases in frame from base 1. TCR alpha and beta CDR3 regions were amplified with the iRepertoire nested amplicon-rescue multiplex PCR (arm-PCR) platform from RNA. The input for one-step reverse transcription and amplification was about 85-400 ng of tissue mRNA or PBMC total RNA. Following bead purification, Illumina adapters were added by a secondary multiplex PCR, and the libraries were gel-purified between 200 and 400 bp. Libraries carried internal 6-nucleotide barcodes used for demultiplexing. Sequencing of the libraries was done on an Illumina MiSeq using 2x220 or 2x250 nucleotide paired-end reads. Regarding the original processing steps: FLASH 1.2.11 was used to merge paired reads, and BWA-MEM then aligned the reads to the GRCh37 human genome before TRA and TRB reads were extracted. For V and J assignment, an IMGT-derived reference of cassette sequences and CDR3 motifs that included pseudogenes was used. Reads were translated in three frames, and productive CDR3s were defined as those with a C...FGXG motif and no stop codons. A clonotype was defined as a unique combination of a V-J cassette pair and a CDR3 amino acid sequence. Reads were filtered by Hamming distance, with the threshold set by the sequence error rate of each sample in mapped regions. TCRdb ran its own pipeline on the public reads, namely fastp trimming at Q25 and MiXCR clone calling, and kept in-frame beta chains. Every entry covers one CDR3 protein and lists the most common genes and DNA from its rows. It is TCRdb's table, rather than the study itself, that gives the V and J calls and clone size. This sample is represented by fewer than 110,000 distinct CDR3 sequences; about 30% of them were singletons. The ten largest clonotypes hold approximately 46% of the sample.

Overall study results and their limits: Group comparisons rested on small numbers: three non-neoplastic, three low-grade glioma and eight glioblastoma patients. VJ-independent divergence between tissue and blood was found to be below expectation in non-neoplastic patients but above expectation in all gliomas, particularly low-grade gliomas. Tissue and blood shared very few CDR3 sequences, a result attributed to high CDR3 diversity and limited sampling.

Here the chain combines TRBV12-3 or TRBV12-4 and TRBJ2-5; TRBD1 fits 7 bases in the junction. This clonotype was sampled from a human donor with low-grade glioma or glioblastoma, undergoing nonglioma brain surgery, or in good health (not recorded which). Sequences were obtained from glioma tissue, nonneoplastic brain tissue, or PBMCs (not recorded which). This receptor has the CDR3 CASGTAKETKYF. The sequenced DNA is TGTGCCTCCGGGACAGCAAAAGAGACCAAGTACTTC.